These 17 T cell receptor beta chains were all obtained from the same sample, sequenced in a study of vaccination and CD4 T cells after COVID-19. No cognate antigen is known for these TCRs. Sample treatment: approximately 11-day PBMC culture with coronavirus spike peptide pools or control peptides (ViraFEST assay). The Oncomine TCR Beta short-read assay generated sequence data from the DNA of cultured CD4+ T cells. TCRdb itself ran the PCR reads through MiXCR, one entry per CDR3 protein. The sample shows under 20,000 distinct CDR3 sequences, about two fifths of them seen only once. This specimen was CD4+ T cells from blood, cultured in vitro, taken before SARS-CoV-2 vaccination. All receptors come from a human donor who had recovered from COVID-19.

The chain employs TRBV12-3 or TRBV12-4 and TRBJ1-2, with 9 bases fitting TRBD1. This CDR3 has 13 residues. Unmatched junction bases numbered 1, after V lost 4 bases and J lost 4 bases. This CDR3 is CASSSTGGYGYTF. DNA of the CDR3: TGTGCCAGCAGTTCGACAGGGGGCTATGGCTACACCTTC.

The chain has TRBV29-1 and TRBJ2-3; no clear D. This CDR3 spans 11 amino acids. CDR1 SQVTM and CDR2 ANQGSEA come from the germline V gene. V dropped 2 bases and J dropped 4 bases, with 4 bases sitting between them. The CDR3 bases are TGCAGCGTTGAATTGTCAGATACGCAGTATTTT. It codes for CSVELSDTQYF.

The V and J genes are TRBV7-9 and TRBJ1-1, with D uncertain. Trimming took off 1 base at V and 0 bases at J, with 9 bases between the two ends. The CDR3 is made up of 15 amino acids. CDR1 and CDR2 (germline): SEHNR, FQNEAQ (reference sequence). The CDR3 coding sequence is TGTGCCAGCAGCTTAGGCGGCGGGGTGAACACTGAAGCTTTCTTT. Its protein is CASSLGGGVNTEAFF.

Only a few counts were recorded for this clonotype. The chain employs TRBV20-1 and TRBJ2-5; TRBD1 matches at 8 bases. After removal of 0 bases from V and 4 bases from J, the junction contained 4 bases not matched to a gene. CDR1 and CDR2 (germline): DFQATT, SNEGSKA (reference sequence). The CDR3 runs 14 residues. The CDR3 reads CSARDRTGSETQYF. For the CDR3, the DNA is TGCAGTGCTAGAGATCGGACAGGGTCAGAGACCCAGTACTTC.

This clonotype was picked up a small number of times. V usage is TRBV27 and J usage is TRBJ1-6; 9 bases are a match to TRBD1. The ends lost 6 bases at V and 7 bases at J; junction bases unmatched: 10. The germline CDR1 and CDR2 sequences are MNHEY and SMNVEV (reference sequence). This CDR3 is 16 amino acids long. The CDR3 bases are TGTGCCAGCAGCCGAGATACGGGACAGGGAAATTCACCCCTCCACTTT. This gives the protein CASSRDTGQGNSPLHF.

The chain couples TRBV27 to TRBJ1-5; perhaps TRBD1 as D (5 bases). The CDR3 has 16 amino acids. Trimming removed 7 bases from V and 8 bases from J, with 24 bases in between. Germline CDR1 MNHEY, CDR2 SMNVEV (reference sequence). The CDR3 DNA reads as TGTGCCAGCACCGCTATGGGACCGCGAGGGTTAAAGCCCCAGCATTTT. It codes for CASTAMGPRGLKPQHF.

This clonotype was detected a few times. CDR3 in DNA: TGTGCCACCAGCAGAAGTCGAACGAACACCGGGGAGCTGTTTTTT. Amino acid sequence: CATSRSRTNTGELFF. The chain combines TRBV15 with TRBJ2-2; D is undetermined. The germline CDR1 and CDR2 sequences are LNHNV and YYDKDF (reference sequence). This CDR3 spans 15 amino acids. The V end was cut by 2 bases, the J end by 0 bases, with 7 bases between.

The chain links TRBV6-2 or TRBV6-3 to TRBJ1-5, with D possibly being TRBD1 (5 bases). CDR1 MNHEY and CDR2 SVGEGT come from the germline V gene. V lost 2 bases to trimming and J lost 7 bases, with 12 bases between them. The CDR3 contains 14 residues. CDR3 DNA: TGTGCCAGCAGTTACCGTCAGGGCGTGCAGCCCCAGCATTTT. Its protein product is CASSYRQGVQPQHF.

The chain carries TRBV5-1 and TRBJ2-1; 7 bases match TRBD2. Unmatched junction bases numbered 6, after V lost 0 bases and J lost 0 bases. This CDR3 region has 17 residues. In germline, CDR1 is SGHRS, CDR2 YFSETQ. The CDR3 coding sequence is TGCGCCAGCAGCTTGGTCGCTAGCGGTAGCTCCTACAATGAGCAGTTCTTC. This codes for CASSLVASGSSYNEQFF.

The J gene is TRBJ2-2, the V gene TRBV7-2, with 8 bases that match TRBD2. V dropped 3 bases and J dropped 7; count of bases not matched to a gene: 13. This CDR3 is 17 amino acids long. The germline V gene encodes CDR1 SGHTA and CDR2 FQGNSA. The CDR3 nucleotides read TGTGCCAGCAGCTTCTGGGCGGGGGGTCAAGTGGGCGGGGAGCTGTTTTTT. Encoded protein: CASSFWAGGQVGGELFF.

This clonotype is termed medium-sized. CDR3 protein: CASSDRSNQPQHF. CDR3 nucleotide sequence: TGTGCCAGCAGTGACAGGAGCAATCAGCCCCAGCATTTT. This chain connects TRBV6-1 to TRBJ1-5; D is uncertain. This CDR3 contains 13 residues. The germline V gene encodes CDR1 MNHNS and CDR2 SASEGT. Deletions cut 3 bases from V and 1 base from J, with 4 bases between.

Only a few counts were recorded for this clonotype. V usage is TRBV20-1 and J usage is TRBJ1-1; 7 bases agree with TRBD1. There are 15 residues in the CDR3. Germline assignment: CDR1 DFQATT and CDR2 SNEGSKA (reference sequence). V lost 5 bases to trimming and J lost 0 bases; unmatched junction nucleotides: 9. The CDR3 DNA sequence: TGCAGTGCTGACGAGGGGGCACACATGAACACTGAAGCTTTCTTT. Encoded protein: CSADEGAHMNTEAFF.

The V call is TRBV27, the J call TRBJ2-2; unclear D gene. CDR3 size: 18 residues. Germline V CDR1 and CDR2: MNHEY, SMNVEV (reference sequence). V was trimmed by 5 bases and J by 0 bases, leaving 19 bases between them. The CDR3 region is CASSELPPVFANTGELFF. The CDR3 region has the DNA TGTGCCAGCAGTGAATTACCCCCCGTGTTCGCGAACACCGGGGAGCTGTTTTTT.

This clonotype was found a few times. One junction end does not reproduce the germline sequence, and a read error may be involved. J is TRBJ2-7 and V is TRBV19; unclear D gene. There are 16 residues in the CDR3. Per germline, CDR1 LNHDA and CDR2 SQIVND (reference sequence). Here the CDR3 reads CASSIGDRQNDYEQYF. CDR3 nucleotide sequence: TGTGCCAGTAGCATAGGAGACCGGCAAAACGACTACGAGCAGTACTTC.

The genes are TRBV24-1 and TRBJ2-2, with D maybe TRBD1 (5 bases). This CDR3 has 16 residues. The V end was cut by 2 bases, the J end by 7 bases, with 16 bases between. The germline V gene encodes CDR1 KGHDR and CDR2 SFDVKD. CDR3 nucleotides: TGTGCCACCAGTGATTCGAGCCCGTGGGGCAACGGGGAGCTGTTTTTT. This gives the protein CATSDSSPWGNGELFF.

V gene TRBV12-3 or TRBV12-4 combines with J gene TRBJ1-5, with D uncertain. The CDR3 has 15 residues. Trimming stripped 0 bases from V and 0 bases from J, with 6 bases between. CDR3 sequence reads: CASSLAGYSNQPQHF. For the CDR3, the DNA is TGTGCCAGCAGTTTAGCGGGGTATAGCAATCAGCCCCAGCATTTT.

This chain joins TRBV7-2 and TRBJ2-2; TRBD1 matches 8 bases. This CDR3 has 16 amino acids. The V gene's germline CDR1 is SGHTA and CDR2 FQGNSA. Trimming removed 5 bases from V and 1 base from J; junction bases left unmatched: 6. The CDR3 loop reads CASSARTGRNTGELFF. CDR3 sequence (DNA): TGTGCCAGCAGCGCACGGACAGGGAGGAACACCGGGGAGCTGTTTTTT.